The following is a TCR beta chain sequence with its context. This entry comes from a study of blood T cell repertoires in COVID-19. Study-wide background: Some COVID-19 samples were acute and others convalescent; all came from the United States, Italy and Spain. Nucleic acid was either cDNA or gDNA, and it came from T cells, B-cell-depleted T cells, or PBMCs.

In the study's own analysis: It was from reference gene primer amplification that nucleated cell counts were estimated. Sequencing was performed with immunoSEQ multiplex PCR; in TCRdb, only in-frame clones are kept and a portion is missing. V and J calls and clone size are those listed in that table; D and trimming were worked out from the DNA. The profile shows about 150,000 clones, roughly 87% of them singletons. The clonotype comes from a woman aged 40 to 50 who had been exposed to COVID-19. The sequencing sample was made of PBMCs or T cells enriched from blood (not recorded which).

The DNA of the CDR3 is TGTGCCAGCAGTTACGGGTCCCAGGGAGATACGCAGTATTTT. Amino acid sequence: CASSYGSQGDTQYF. V is TRBV6-5 and J is TRBJ2-3, with D tentatively TRBD1 (5 bases). This CDR3 region has 14 residues. The germline V gene encodes CDR1 MNHEY and CDR2 SVGAGI. Trimming took 2 bases from V and 5 from J, leaving 11 bases between them.